The clone carrying this T cell receptor (beta chain) was recorded many times. Its target is not known. This record comes from a study of T-cell reconstitution after alpha-beta-depleted transplantation in children. Unique molecular identifiers were incorporated into the prepared TCRbeta library. TCRdb reprocessed the PCR reads with MiXCR, giving one entry per CDR3 protein. The data show about 490,000 distinct CDR3 sequences, 8% to 11% seen once. General study findings and limits: At the one-year point after transplant, T-cell counts and TCRbeta diversity were found to come mostly from T cells that had been newly produced. At around two months after transplant, the alpha-beta T cells were reportedly derived from several hundred expanded clones that came from non-depleted graft cells. The high TCRbeta diversity at day 60 in some patients came from surviving recipient T cells and thymic progenitors.

This TCR was sampled from a child under 10 years old with inherited bone marrow failure, due to receive a stem cell transplant. Sequences were derived from PBMCs, sampled before TCRalphabeta/CD19-depleted stem cell transplant.

The CDR3 DNA reads as TGTGCCAGCAGTTTAGCGCCCAACTCCCATCAGCCCCAGCATTTT. It specifies CASSLAPNSHQPQHF. The chain couples TRBV12-3 or TRBV12-4 to TRBJ1-5, with D hard to call. CDR3 length: 15 residues. Trimming pared 0 bases from V and 5 bases from J, leaving 11 bases between.